These 13 T cell receptor beta chains were all obtained from the same sample, sequenced in a study of CD8+ T cells in alopecia areata. Treatment given: oral pan-JAK inhibitor, 5-10 mg twice daily. Reverse transcribed after extraction, RNA yielded cDNA as the sequencing template. Sequencing used immunoSEQ multiplex PCR; TCRdb keeps in-frame clones, though not all of them. The table records around 270,000 clones, 58% of them present only once. Sample: CD4+ T cells sorted from blood, taken at week 24, from a patient treated with tofacitinib. These receptors were obtained from a human donor with alopecia areata.

Only a few counts were recorded for this clone. The chain joins TRBV29-1 to TRBJ2-1; 7 bases are a match to TRBD2. Trimming cost V 1 base and J 4 bases; bases outside gene matches: 4. This CDR3 region has 14 residues. The germline CDR1 and CDR2 sequences are SQVTM and ANQGSEA. CDR3 DNA: TGCAGCGTTGAAGGGACTAGAACGTACAATGAGCAGTTCTTC. It translates to CSVEGTRTYNEQFF.

This clone was seen just once. Other DNA sequences in this specimen translate into the identical CDR3. This chain links TRBV29-1 with TRBJ1-1, with TRBD1 identical over 9 bases. Germline trimming cut 6 bases from V and 2 bases from J; bases unmatched to any gene: 1. Germline lookup yields CDR1 SQVTM and CDR2 ANQGSEA. The CDR3 totals 12 residues. Here the CDR3 DNA reads TGCAGCGTGACAGGGGGTAACACTGAAGCTTTCTTT. This codes for CSVTGGNTEAFF.

V is TRBV5-4 and J is TRBJ2-5, with 10 bases aligning to TRBD2. Per germline, CDR1 SGHNT and CDR2 YYREEE (reference sequence). With 4 bases clipped from V and 2 bases from J, the junction kept 11 bases outside the gene matches. The CDR3 spans 17 residues. For the CDR3, the DNA is TGTGCCAGCAGCCCCAGGCGGACTAGCGGCATACAAGAGACCCAGTACTTC. Translating gives CASSPRRTSGIQETQYF.

The rearrangement joins TRBV9 to TRBJ1-2; 10 bases line up with TRBD1. Germline V gene data show CDR1 as SGDLS and CDR2 as YYNGEE. Trimming cost V 5 bases and J 6 bases; bases outside gene matches: 10. The CDR3 contains 15 residues. CDR3 DNA sequence: TGTGCCAGCAGTTCCCCTGGGACAGGGGCGAATGGCTACACCTTC. This sequence encodes CASSSPGTGANGYTF.

There are a few counts of this clone. The genes are TRBV27 and TRBJ2-7; a weak D match, TRBD1 (5 bases). CDR3 length: 13 residues. The germline gives CDR1 MNHEY, CDR2 SMNVEV (reference sequence). The V and J ends lost 7 bases and 1 base respectively, with 11 bases between them. CDR3 nucleotides: TGTGCCAGCACACTCCCAGGGTCCTACGAGCAGTACTTC. It yields the protein CASTLPGSYEQYF.

This clone was seen a few times. The chain is built from TRBV6-5 and TRBJ2-5; TRBD1 aligns across 8 bases. With 2 bases clipped from V and 0 bases from J, the junction kept 2 bases outside the gene matches. This CDR3 has 15 residues. Germline V gene sequence: CDR1 MNHEY, CDR2 SVGAGI. CDR3 coding DNA: TGTGCCAGCAGTTACGGGGACAGGTACCAAGAGACCCAGTACTTC. Translation: CASSYGDRYQETQYF.

The gene calls are TRBV30 and TRBJ1-1; TRBD1 might be the D (5 bases). The CDR3 is made up of 11 amino acids. The V end was cut by 7 bases, the J end by 1 base, with 7 bases between. The germline V gene has CDR1 GTSNPN and CDR2 SVGIG (reference sequence). Here the CDR3 DNA reads TGTGCCTCTACAGGGAACACTGAAGCTTTCTTT. Encoded protein: CASTGNTEAFF. Full variable domain (missing parts from reference TRBV30 and TRBJ1-1): SQTIHQWPATLVQPVGSPLSLECTVEGTSNPNLYWYRQAAGRGLQLLFYSVGIGQISSEVPQNLSASRPQDRQFILSSKKLLLSDSGFYLCASTGNTEAFFGQGTRLTVV.

V is TRBV10-3 and J is TRBJ2-7; 8 bases align to TRBD2. The germline V gene encodes CDR1 ENHRY and CDR2 SYGVKD. Losses at the gene ends were 6 bases for V and 2 bases for J; bases not matched to a gene: 6. The CDR3 loop spans 14 amino acids. This CDR3 reads CAIRRAGDTYEQYF. CDR3 coding DNA: TGTGCCATCAGGAGAGCGGGGGACACCTACGAGCAGTACTTC.

In DNA form, the CDR3 reads TGTGCTAGTGGTCCCCCCAGTACCGGGCAGTTCTTC. Encoded protein: CASGPPSTGQFF. This chain links TRBV12-5 with TRBJ2-1; D unresolved. Germline V gene lookup returns CDR1 LGHNT and CDR2 FRNRAP. The CDR3 loop spans 12 amino acids. V lost 5 bases, J lost 12 bases, and 14 bases lay in between. The full variable domain, with the rest looked up from reference TRBV12-5 and TRBJ2-1, is DARVTQTPRHKVTEMGQEVTMRCQPILGHNTVFWYRQTMMQGLELLAYFRNRAPLDDSGMPKDRFSAEMPDATLATLKIQPSEPRDSAVYFCASGPPSTGQFFGPGTRLTVL.

On this clone itself: The sample holds other DNA sequences that translate to the same CDR3. The gene calls are TRBV30 and TRBJ2-2; D gene ambiguous. Germline CDR1 GTSNPN, CDR2 SVGIG (reference sequence). V gave up 0 bases and J gave up 0 bases, with 8 bases separating them. The CDR3 is 15 residues long. The CDR3 DNA follows: TGTGCCTGGAGTGTGGGCGGAACGAACACCGGGGAGCTGTTTTTT. Its translation: CAWSVGGTNTGELFF. Looking up the rest from reference TRBV30 and TRBJ2-2 gives the full variable domain: SQTIHQWPATLVQPVGSPLSLECTVEGTSNPNLYWYRQAAGRGLQLLFYSVGIGQISSEVPQNLSASRPQDRQFILSSKKLLLSDSGFYLCAWSVGGTNTGELFFGEGSRLTVL.

This sequence joins TRBV6-5 and TRBJ2-7; TRBD1 matches 7 bases. The CDR3 runs to 15 residues. The germline V gene has CDR1 MNHEY and CDR2 SVGAGI. V lost 4 bases and J lost 2; bases outside the gene matches: 8. The CDR3 DNA reads TGTGCCAGCAGTTCGACAGGGAACACCGCCTACGAGCAGTACTTC. This codes for CASSSTGNTAYEQYF.

The CDR3 sequence is CASSSRLDLKAQYF. Written as DNA, the CDR3 is TGTGCCAGCAGCTCTAGGTTGGATTTAAAGGCCCAGTACTTC. V is TRBV7-2 and J is TRBJ2-5; D not resolved. The CDR3 runs 14 residues. V was cut by 4 bases and J by 9 bases, with 18 bases left in between. Germline V gene data show CDR1 as SGHTA and CDR2 as FQGNSA. The whole variable domain, remainder taken from reference TRBV7-2 and TRBJ2-5, is GAGVSQSPSNKVTEKGKDVELRCDPISGHTALYWYRQSLGQGLEFLIYFQGNSAPDKSGLPSDRFSAERTGGSVSTLTIQRTQQEDSAVYLCASSSRLDLKAQYFGPGTRLLVL.

This clone was found a few times. The V call is TRBV5-1, the J call TRBJ2-7; a weak D match, TRBD2 (6 bases). The CDR3 runs to 14 residues. Trimming left V 1 base short and J 0 bases short, with 8 bases between. CDR1 is SGHRS, CDR2 YFSETQ, per germline. Here the CDR3 reads CASSLTGSSYEQYF. CDR3 sequence (DNA): TGCGCCAGCAGCTTGACCGGGAGCTCCTACGAGCAGTACTTC.